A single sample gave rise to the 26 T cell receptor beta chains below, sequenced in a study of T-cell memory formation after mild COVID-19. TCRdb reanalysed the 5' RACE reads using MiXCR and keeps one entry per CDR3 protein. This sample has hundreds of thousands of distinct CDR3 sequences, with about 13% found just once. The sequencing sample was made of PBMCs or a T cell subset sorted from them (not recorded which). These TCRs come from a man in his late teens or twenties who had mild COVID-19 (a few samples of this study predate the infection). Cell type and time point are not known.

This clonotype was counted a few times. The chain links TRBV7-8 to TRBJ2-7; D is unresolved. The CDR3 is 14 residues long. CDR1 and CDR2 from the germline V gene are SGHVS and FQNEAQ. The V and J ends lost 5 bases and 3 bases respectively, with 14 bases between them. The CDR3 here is CASSPESFLYEQYV. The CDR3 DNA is TGTGCCAGCAGCCCGGAGTCATTCCTCTACGAGCAGTACGTC.

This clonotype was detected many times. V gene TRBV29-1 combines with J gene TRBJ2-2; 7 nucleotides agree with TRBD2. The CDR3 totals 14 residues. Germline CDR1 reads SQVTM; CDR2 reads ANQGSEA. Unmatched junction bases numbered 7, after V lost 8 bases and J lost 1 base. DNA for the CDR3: TGCAGCACCCAGGGCGGGGGGAACACCGGGGAGCTGTTTTTT. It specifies CSTQGGGNTGELFF.

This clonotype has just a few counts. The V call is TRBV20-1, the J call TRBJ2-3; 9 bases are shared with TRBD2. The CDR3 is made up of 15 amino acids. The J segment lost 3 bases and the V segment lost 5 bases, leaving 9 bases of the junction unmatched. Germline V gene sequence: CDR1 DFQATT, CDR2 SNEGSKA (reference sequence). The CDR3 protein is CSARPLAGGTDTQYF. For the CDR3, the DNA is TGCAGTGCTCGACCCCTTGCGGGGGGGACAGATACGCAGTATTTT.

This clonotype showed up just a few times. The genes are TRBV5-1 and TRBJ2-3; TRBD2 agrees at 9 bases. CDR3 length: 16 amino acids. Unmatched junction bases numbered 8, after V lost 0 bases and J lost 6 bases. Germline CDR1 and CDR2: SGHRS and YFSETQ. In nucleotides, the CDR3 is TGCGCCAGCAGCTTGGCCACCAGCGGGGGGCTGGATACGCAGTATTTT. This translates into CASSLATSGGLDTQYF.

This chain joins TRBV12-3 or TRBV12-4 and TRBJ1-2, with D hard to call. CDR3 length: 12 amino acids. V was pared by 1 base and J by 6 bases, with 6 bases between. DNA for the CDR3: TGTGCCAGCAGTTTAGTGGCAGATGGCTACACCTTC. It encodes CASSLVADGYTF.

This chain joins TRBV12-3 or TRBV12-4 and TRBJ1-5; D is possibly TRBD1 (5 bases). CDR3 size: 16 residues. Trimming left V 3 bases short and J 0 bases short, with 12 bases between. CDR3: CASSFRGVNSNQPQHF. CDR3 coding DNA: TGTGCCAGCAGTTTCCGAGGGGTGAATAGCAATCAGCCCCAGCATTTT.

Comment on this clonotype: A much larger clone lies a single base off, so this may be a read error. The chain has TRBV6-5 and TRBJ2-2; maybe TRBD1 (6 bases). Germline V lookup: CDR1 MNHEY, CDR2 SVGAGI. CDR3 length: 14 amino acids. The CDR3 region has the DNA TGTGCCAGCAGTTCGCGGACAGACACCGGGGAGCCGTTTTTT. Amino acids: CASSSRTDTGEPFF.

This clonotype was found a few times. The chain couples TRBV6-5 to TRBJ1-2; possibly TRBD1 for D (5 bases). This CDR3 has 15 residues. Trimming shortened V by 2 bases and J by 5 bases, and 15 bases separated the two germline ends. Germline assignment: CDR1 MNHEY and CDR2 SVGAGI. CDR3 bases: TGTGCCAGCAGTTACGAGCCAGGGAGATTTTATGGCTACACCTTC. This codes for CASSYEPGRFYGYTF.

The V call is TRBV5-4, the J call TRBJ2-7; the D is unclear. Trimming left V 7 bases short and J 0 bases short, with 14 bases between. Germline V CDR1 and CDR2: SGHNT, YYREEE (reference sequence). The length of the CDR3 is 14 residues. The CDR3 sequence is CASSTAPYSYEQYV. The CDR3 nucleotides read TGTGCCAGCTCTACGGCGCCGTACTCCTACGAGCAGTACGTC.

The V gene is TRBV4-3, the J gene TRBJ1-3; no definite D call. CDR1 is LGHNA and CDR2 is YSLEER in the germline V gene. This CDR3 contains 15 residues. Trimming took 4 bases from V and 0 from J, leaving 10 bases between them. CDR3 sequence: CASSRGVNSGNTIYF. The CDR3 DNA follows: TGCGCCAGCAGCCGGGGAGTTAACTCTGGAAACACCATATATTTT.

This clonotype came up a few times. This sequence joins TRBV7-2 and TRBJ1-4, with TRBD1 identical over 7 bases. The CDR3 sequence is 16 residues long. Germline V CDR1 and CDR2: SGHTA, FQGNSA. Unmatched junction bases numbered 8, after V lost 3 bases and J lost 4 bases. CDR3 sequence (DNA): TGTGCCAGCAGCTTTAGGTCCGGGACAGTTAATGAAAAACTGTTTTTT. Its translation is CASSFRSGTVNEKLFF.

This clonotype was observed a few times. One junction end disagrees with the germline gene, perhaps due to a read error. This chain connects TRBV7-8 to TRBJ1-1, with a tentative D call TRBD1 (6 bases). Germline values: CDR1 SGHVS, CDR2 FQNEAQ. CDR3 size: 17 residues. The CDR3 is CASSSWVEQGVNTEAFF. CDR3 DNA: TGTGCCAGTAGCTCCTGGGTTGAACAGGGTGTAAACACTGAAGCTTTCTTT.

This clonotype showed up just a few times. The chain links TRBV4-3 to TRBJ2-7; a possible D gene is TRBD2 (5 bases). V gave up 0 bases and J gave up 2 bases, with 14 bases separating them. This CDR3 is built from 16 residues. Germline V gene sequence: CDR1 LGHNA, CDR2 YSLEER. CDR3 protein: CASSQDLLGGTYEQYF. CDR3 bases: TGCGCCAGCAGCCAAGATCTGCTTGGAGGCACCTACGAGCAGTACTTC.

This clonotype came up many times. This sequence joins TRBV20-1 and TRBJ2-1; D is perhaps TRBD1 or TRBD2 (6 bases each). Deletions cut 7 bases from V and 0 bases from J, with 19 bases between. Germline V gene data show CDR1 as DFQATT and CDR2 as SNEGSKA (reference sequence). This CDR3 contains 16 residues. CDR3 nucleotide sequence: TGCAGTGTTACCGGCCGGGGGCTTCGCTCCTACAATGAGCAGTTCTTC. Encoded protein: CSVTGRGLRSYNEQFF.

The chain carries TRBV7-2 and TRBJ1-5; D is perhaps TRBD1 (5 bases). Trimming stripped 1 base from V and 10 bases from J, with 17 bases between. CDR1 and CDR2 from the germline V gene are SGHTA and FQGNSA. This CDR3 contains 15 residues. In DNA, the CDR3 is TGTGCCAGCAGCTTAGGAGGGACGGGGGTAGTACCCCAGCATTTT. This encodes CASSLGGTGVVPQHF.

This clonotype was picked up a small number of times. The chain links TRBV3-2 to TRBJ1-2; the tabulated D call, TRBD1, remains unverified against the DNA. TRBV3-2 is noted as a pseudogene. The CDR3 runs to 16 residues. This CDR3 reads CASSQVRSRDSYGYTF. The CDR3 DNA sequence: TGTGCCAGCAGCCAAGTCCGGTCCCGGGACAGTTATGGCTACACCTTC.

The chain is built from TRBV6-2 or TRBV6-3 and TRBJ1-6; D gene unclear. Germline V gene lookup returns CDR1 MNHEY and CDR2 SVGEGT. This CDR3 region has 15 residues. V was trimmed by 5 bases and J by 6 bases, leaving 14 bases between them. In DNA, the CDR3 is TGTGCCAGCAGTGCCGGGGTGGTGGGTAATTCACCCCTCCACTTT. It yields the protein CASSAGVVGNSPLHF.

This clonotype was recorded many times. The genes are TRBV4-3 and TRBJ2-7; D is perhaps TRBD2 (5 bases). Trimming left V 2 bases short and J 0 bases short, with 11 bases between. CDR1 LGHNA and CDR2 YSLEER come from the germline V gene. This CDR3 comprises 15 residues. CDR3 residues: CASSQSRGYSYEQYF. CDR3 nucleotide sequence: TGCGCCAGCAGCCAATCCCGGGGTTACTCCTACGAGCAGTACTTC.

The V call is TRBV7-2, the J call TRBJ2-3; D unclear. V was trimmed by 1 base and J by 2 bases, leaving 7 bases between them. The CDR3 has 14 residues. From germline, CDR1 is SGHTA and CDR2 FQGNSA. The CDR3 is CASSLDGATDTQYF. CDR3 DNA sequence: TGTGCCAGCAGCTTAGACGGAGCCACAGATACGCAGTATTTT.

CDR3 amino acids: CASSQERNPSTDTQYF. The CDR3 DNA follows: TGCGCCAGCAGCCAAGAGCGGAACCCTAGCACAGATACGCAGTATTTT. The chain couples TRBV4-1 to TRBJ2-3, with D hard to call. CDR1 MGHRA and CDR2 YSYEKL come from the germline V gene. The CDR3 has 16 amino acids. Trimming pared 0 bases from V and 0 bases from J, leaving 10 bases between.

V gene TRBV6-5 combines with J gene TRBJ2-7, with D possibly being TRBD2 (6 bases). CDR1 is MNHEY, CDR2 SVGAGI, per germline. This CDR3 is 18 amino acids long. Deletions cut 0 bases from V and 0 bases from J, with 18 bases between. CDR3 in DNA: TGTGCCAGCAGTTACTCATACAGAAGGGTCGGGAGCTCCTACGAGCAGTACTTC. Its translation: CASSYSYRRVGSSYEQYF.

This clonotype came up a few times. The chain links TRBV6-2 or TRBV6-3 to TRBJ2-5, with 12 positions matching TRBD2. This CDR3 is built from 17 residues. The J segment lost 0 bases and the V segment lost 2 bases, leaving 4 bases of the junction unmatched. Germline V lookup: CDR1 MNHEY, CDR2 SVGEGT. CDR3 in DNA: TGTGCCAGCAGTTACGAACGGACTAGCGGGGACCAAGAGACCCAGTACTTC. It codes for CASSYERTSGDQETQYF.

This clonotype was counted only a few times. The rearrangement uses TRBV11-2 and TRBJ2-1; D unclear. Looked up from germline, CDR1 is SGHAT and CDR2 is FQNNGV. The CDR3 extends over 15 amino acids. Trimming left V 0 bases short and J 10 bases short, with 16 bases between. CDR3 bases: TGTGCCAGCAGCTTAGATGTGGCCCAGACCAACGAGCAGTTCTTC. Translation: CASSLDVAQTNEQFF.

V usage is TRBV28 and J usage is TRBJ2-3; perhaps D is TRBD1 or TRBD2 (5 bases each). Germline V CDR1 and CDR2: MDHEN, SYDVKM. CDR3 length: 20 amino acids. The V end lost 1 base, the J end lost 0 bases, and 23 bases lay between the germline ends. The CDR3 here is CASSLSPGRSALFSTDTQYF. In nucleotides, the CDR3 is TGTGCCAGCAGTTTATCTCCGGGGCGCTCGGCTCTATTTAGCACAGATACGCAGTATTTT. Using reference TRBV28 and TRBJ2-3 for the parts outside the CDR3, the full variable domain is DVKVTQSSRYLVKRTGEKVFLECVQDMDHENMFWYRQDPGLGLRLIYFSYDVKMKEKGDIPEGYSVSREKKERFSLILESASTNQTSMYLCASSLSPGRSALFSTDTQYFGPGTRLTVL.

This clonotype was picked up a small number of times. CDR3 loop: CASSLARDRPQHF. CDR3 DNA: TGTGCCAGCAGCTTAGCCCGGGATCGGCCCCAGCATTTT. The rearrangement uses TRBV7-2 and TRBJ1-5; no reliable D call. With 0 bases removed from V and 9 bases from J, the gap between germline ends came to 9 bases. CDR1 is SGHTA and CDR2 is FQGNSA in the germline V gene. This CDR3 comprises 13 residues.

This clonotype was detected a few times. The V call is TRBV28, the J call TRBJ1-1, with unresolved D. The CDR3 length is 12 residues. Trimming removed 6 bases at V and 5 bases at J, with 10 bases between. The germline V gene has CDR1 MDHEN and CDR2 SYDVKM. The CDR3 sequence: CASSDGMTEAFF. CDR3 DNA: TGTGCCAGCAGCGACGGGATGACTGAAGCTTTCTTT.